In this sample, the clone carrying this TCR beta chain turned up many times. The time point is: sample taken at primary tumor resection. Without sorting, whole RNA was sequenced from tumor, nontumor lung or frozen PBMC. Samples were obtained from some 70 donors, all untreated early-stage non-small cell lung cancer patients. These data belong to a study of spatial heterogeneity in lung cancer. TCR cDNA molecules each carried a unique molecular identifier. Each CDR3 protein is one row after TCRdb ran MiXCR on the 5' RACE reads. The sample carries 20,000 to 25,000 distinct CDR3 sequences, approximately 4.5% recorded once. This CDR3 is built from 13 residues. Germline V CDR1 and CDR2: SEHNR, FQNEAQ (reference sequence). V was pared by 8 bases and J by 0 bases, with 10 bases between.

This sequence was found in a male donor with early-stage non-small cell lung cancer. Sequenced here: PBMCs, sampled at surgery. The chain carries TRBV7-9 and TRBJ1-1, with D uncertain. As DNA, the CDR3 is TGTGCCAGCGCTCAGACTTTGAACACTGAAGCTTTCTTT. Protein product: CASAQTLNTEAFF.